The 5 T cell receptor beta chains below come from one sample, sequenced in a study of blood T cell repertoires in COVID-19. Here immunoSEQ multiplex PCR was the method, and the copy in TCRdb shows in-frame clones only, minus some. The top ten hold 1.5% to 2% of the sample, which has around 400,000 clones, around nine tenths seen once. Sequenced sample: PBMCs or T cells enriched from blood (not recorded which). These receptors came from a woman in her twenties or thirties who had recovered from COVID-19.

The chain couples TRBV7-3 to TRBJ2-2; 9 positions agree with TRBD1. This CDR3 spans 15 amino acids. Losses at the gene ends were 5 bases for V and 5 bases for J; bases not matched to a gene: 6. Germline V gives CDR1 SGHTA, CDR2 FQGTGA. Here the CDR3 DNA reads TGTGCCAGCAGCCTAGGGACAGGGCGGACCGGGGAGCTGTTTTTT. Protein product: CASSLGTGRTGELFF.

The chain couples TRBV5-1 to TRBJ2-2; tentative D call: TRBD2 (5 bases). Germline V gives CDR1 SGHRS, CDR2 YFSETQ. CDR3 length equals 14 residues. Between the trimmed V and J ends, which lost 3 bases and 6 bases, there was a span of 12 bases. CDR3 amino acids: CASSSTRTPGELFF. Written as DNA, the CDR3 is TGCGCCAGCAGCTCTACTAGGACCCCCGGGGAGCTGTTTTTT.

The CDR3 protein is CASSLWGRASSYNEQFF. For the CDR3, the DNA is TGTGCCAGCAGCTTATGGGGGAGGGCAAGCTCCTACAATGAGCAGTTCTTC. V usage is TRBV7-8 and J usage is TRBJ2-1; 7 bases match TRBD2. The CDR3 loop spans 17 amino acids. Losses at the gene ends were 2 bases for V and 0 bases for J; bases not matched to a gene: 7. The germline V gene has CDR1 SGHVS and CDR2 FQNEAQ. The full variable domain, its missing parts supplied by reference TRBV7-8 and TRBJ2-1, is GAGVSQSPRYKVAKRGQDVALRCDPISGHVSLFWYQQALGQGPEFLTYFQNEAQLDKSGLPSDRFFAERPEGSVSTLKIQRTQQEDSAVYLCASSLWGRASSYNEQFFGPGTRLTVL.

This chain uses TRBV5-8 with TRBJ1-4; D remains ambiguous. The CDR3 runs 16 residues. Trimming removed 0 bases at V and 0 bases at J, with 9 bases between. Germline V CDR1 and CDR2: SGHTS, YDEGEE. Written as DNA, the CDR3 is TGTGCCAGCAGCTTGGGCACGAGGCCAACTAATGAAAAACTGTTTTTT. Amino acids: CASSLGTRPTNEKLFF.

This CDR3 reads CASSSGVYYGYTF. In DNA form, the CDR3 reads TGTGCCAGCAGCTCAGGGGTTTACTATGGCTACACCTTC. This chain connects TRBV7-9 to TRBJ1-2; D perhaps matches TRBD1 (6 bases). With 4 bases removed from V and 3 bases from J, the gap between germline ends came to 9 bases. Germline CDR1 SEHNR, CDR2 FQNEAQ (reference sequence). The CDR3 runs to 13 residues.